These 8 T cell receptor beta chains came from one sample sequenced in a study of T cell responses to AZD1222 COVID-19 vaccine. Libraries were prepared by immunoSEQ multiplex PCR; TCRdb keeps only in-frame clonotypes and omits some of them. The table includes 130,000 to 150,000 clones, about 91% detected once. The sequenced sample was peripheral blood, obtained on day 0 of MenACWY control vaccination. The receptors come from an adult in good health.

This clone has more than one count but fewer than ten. The CDR3 sequence: CASNSGGIGGELFF. For the CDR3, the DNA is TGTGCCAGCAATTCAGGGGGGATCGGCGGGGAGCTGTTTTTT. The rearrangement joins TRBV9 to TRBJ2-2, with D possibly being TRBD1 (7 bases). The CDR3 extends over 14 amino acids. Trimming stripped 6 bases from V and 7 bases from J, with 16 bases between. The germline V gene has CDR1 SGDLS and CDR2 YYNGEE.

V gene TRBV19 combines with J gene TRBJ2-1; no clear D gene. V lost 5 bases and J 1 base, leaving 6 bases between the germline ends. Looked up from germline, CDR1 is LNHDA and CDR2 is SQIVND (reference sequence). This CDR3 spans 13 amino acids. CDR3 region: CASSRMSYNEQFF. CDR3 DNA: TGTGCCAGTAGTCGCATGTCCTACAATGAGCAGTTCTTC. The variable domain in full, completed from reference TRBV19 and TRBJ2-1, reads DGGITQSPKYLFRKEGQNVTLSCEQNLNHDAMYWYRQDPGQGLRLIYYSQIVNDFQKGDIAEGYSVSREKKESFPLTVTSAQKNPTAFYLCASSRMSYNEQFFGPGTRLTVL.

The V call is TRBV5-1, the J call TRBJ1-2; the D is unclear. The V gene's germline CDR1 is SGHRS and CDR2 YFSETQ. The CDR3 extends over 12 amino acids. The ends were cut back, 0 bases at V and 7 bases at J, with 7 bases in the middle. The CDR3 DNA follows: TGCGCCAGCAGCTTGGAAGGCGCTGGCTACACCTTC. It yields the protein CASSLEGAGYTF.

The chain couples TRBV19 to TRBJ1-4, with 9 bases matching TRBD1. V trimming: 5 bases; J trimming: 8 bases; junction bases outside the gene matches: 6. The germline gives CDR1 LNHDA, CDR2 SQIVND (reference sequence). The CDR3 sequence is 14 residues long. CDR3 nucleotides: TGTGCCAGTAGTCGCCGACAGGGGGGAGAAAAACTGTTTTTT. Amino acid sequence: CASSRRQGGEKLFF.

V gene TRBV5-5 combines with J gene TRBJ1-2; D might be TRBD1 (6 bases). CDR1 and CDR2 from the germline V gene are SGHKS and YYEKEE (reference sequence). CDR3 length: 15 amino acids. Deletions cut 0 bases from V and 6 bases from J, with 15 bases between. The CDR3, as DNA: TGTGCCAGCAGCTTGGGAGAACAGGGCGCAGATGGCTACACCTTC. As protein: CASSLGEQGADGYTF.

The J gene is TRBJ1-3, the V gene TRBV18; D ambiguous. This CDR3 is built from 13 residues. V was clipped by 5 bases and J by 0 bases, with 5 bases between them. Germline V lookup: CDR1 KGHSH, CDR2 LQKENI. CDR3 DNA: TGTGCCAGCTCAAGGGACTCTGGAAACACCATATATTTT. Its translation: CASSRDSGNTIYF.

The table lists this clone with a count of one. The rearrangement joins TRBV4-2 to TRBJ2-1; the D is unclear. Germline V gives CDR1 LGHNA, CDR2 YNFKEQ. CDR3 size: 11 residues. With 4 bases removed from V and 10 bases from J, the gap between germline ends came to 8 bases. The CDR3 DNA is TGTGCCAGCAGCCTCAGGAACGAGCAGTTCTTC. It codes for CASSLRNEQFF.

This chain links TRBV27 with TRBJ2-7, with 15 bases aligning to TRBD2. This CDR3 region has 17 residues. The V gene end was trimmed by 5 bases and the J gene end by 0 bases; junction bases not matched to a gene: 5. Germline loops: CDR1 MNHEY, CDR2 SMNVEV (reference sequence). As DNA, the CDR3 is TGTGCCAGCAGTCACGGGACTAGCGGGGGGAGCTCCTACGAGCAGTACTTC. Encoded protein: CASSHGTSGGSSYEQYF.